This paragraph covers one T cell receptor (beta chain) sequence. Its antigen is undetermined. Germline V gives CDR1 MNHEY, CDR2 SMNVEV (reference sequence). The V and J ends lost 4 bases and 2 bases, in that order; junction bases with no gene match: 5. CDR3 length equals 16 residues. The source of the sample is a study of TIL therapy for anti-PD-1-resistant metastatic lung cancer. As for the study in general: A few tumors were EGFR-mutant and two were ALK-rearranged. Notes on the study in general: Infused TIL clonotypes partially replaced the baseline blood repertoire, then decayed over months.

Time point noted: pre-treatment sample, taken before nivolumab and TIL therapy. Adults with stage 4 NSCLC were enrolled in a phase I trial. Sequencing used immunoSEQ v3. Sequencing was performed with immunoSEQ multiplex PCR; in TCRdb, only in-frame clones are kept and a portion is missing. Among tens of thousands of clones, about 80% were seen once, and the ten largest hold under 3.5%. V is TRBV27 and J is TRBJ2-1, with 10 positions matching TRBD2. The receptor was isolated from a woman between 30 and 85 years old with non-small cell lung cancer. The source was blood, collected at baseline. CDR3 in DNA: TGTGCCAGCAGTTGGTCTAGCGGGAGCGCCTACAATGAGCAGTTCTTC. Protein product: CASSWSSGSAYNEQFF.